This TCR beta chain was retrieved from a study of cytomegalovirus exposure and HLA in healthy donors. Study-level background: When 350 to 400 donors were genotyped, roughly 82% of them were found to fall in the Caucasian-associated ancestry cluster.

General study points: The presence/absence work took it that sequencing depth was about the same across donors.

PCR employed 60 Vbeta and 13 Jbeta primers. Profiling relied on immunoSEQ multiplex PCR, and the TCRdb table lists in-frame clones only, not all of them. Here the sample spans hundreds of thousands of clones, 70% being singletons. This CDR3 is 13 amino acids long. The germline V gene encodes CDR1 LNHDA and CDR2 SQIVND (reference sequence). Trimming took 4 bases from V and 2 from J, leaving 8 bases between them. Regarding donors, all were healthy bone marrow donors. Donors likely had unrecorded immune exposures despite being nominally healthy when sampled. Details on this clone: Antigen unknown.

The chain recombines TRBV19 with TRBJ1-2; D ambiguous. This sequence originates from a man aged 35 to 55 in good health and CMV-seropositive. Sequenced: PBMCs. The CDR3 sequence: CASSRTGNYGYTF. DNA for the CDR3: TGTGCCAGTAGTAGGACGGGGAACTATGGCTACACCTTC.